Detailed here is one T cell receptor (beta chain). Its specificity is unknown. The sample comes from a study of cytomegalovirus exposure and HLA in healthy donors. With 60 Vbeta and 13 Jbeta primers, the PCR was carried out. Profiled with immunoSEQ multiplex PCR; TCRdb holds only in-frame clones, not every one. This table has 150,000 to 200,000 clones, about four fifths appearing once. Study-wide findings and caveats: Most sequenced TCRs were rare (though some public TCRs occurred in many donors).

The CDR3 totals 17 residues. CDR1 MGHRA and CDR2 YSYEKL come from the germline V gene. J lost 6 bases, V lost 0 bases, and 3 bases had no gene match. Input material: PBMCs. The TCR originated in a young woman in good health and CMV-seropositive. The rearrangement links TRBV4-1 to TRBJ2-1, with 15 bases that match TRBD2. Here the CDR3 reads CASSQEGTSGGRNEQFF. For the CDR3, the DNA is TGCGCCAGCAGCCAAGAGGGGACTAGCGGGGGGCGCAATGAGCAGTTCTTC.